Here is one T cell receptor (beta chain) with its context. Its specificity is unknown. This entry is derived from a study of cytotoxic CD8 clonotypes in ibrutinib-treated CLL. Study summary: Complete response was seen in 2 patients and partial in approximately 24; about twelve progressed and roughly 14 stayed remitted after a median around 68 months. Regarding the study as a whole: Clonality increased at ibrutinib response, then returned toward baseline at progression. Different sampling times were used for sustained-remission and progressing patients.

The planned depth of sequencing spanned 1 in 200,000 to 1 in 1 million T cells. Repertoires were generated with immunoSEQ multiplex PCR, while TCRdb's copy carries only in-frame clones and drops some. The sample gives over 150,000 clones, about 80% of which show up once; around 2% is in the top ten. Germline V gene data show CDR1 as LGHNA and CDR2 as YSLEER. The CDR3 covers 15 residues. Deletions cut 0 bases from V and 5 bases from J, with 10 bases between. The gene calls are TRBV4-3 and TRBJ1-4; D is uncertain. Sequenced here: PBMCs, sampled after 12 months of ibrutinib treatment. The clonotype originates from a human donor with chronic lymphocytic leukemia. The CDR3 here is CASSQERTVNEKLFF. The DNA for the CDR3 is TGCGCCAGCAGCCAAGAGAGGACCGTAAATGAAAAACTGTTTTTT.